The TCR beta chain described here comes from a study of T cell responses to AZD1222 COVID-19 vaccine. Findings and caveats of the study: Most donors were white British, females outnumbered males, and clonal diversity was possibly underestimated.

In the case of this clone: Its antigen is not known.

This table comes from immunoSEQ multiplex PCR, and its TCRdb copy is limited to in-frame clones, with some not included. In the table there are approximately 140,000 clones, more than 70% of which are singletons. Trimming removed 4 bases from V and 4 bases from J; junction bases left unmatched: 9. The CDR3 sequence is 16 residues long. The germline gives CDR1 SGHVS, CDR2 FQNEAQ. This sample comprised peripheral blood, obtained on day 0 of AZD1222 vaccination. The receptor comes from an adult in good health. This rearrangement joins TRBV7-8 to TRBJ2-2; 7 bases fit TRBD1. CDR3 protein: CASSSRQGVFTGELFF. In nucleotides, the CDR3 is TGTGCCAGCAGCTCCCGACAGGGTGTATTCACCGGGGAGCTGTTTTTT.